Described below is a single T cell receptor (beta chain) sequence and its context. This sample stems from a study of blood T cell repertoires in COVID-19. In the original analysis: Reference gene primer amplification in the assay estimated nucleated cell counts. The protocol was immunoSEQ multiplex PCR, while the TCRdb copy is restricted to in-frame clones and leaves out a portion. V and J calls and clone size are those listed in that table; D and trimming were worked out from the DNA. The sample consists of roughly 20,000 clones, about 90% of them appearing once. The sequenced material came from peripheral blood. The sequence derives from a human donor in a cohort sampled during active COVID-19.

The CDR3 region is CASSWAEEGKAFF. CDR3 bases: TGTGCCAGCAGCTGGGCAGAGGAGGGGAAGGCTTTCTTT. This sequence joins TRBV7-2 and TRBJ1-1, with D maybe TRBD1 (5 bases). The germline gives CDR1 SGHTA, CDR2 FQGNSA. V lost 4 bases and J lost 11, with 17 bases in between. This CDR3 contains 13 residues.